These 21 T cell receptor beta chains originate from one sample sequenced in a study of blood T cell dynamics during melanoma immunotherapy. Clones were read by immunoSEQ multiplex PCR, and TCRdb kept only the in-frame ones, dropping some. Of approximately 15,000 clones in the sample, approximately 87% were seen once. Time point specified: pre-treatment baseline. The sequences come from blood, collected from a patient treated with checkpoint blockade. The receptors shown here come from a human donor with melanoma.

The chain carries TRBV11-2 and TRBJ2-2, with a tentative D call TRBD2 (6 bases). Trimming stripped 2 bases from V and 7 bases from J, with 8 bases between. Germline CDR1 is SGHAT and CDR2 is FQNNGV. This CDR3 comprises 13 residues. The CDR3 DNA is TGTGCCAGCAGCTTAACGGGGGTCGGGGAGCTGTTTTTT. It translates to CASSLTGVGELFF.

V gene TRBV5-1 combines with J gene TRBJ2-7; TRBD2 matches at 8 bases. Trimming removed 0 bases from V and 6 bases from J; junction bases left unmatched: 8. Germline V CDR1 and CDR2: SGHRS, YFSETQ. This CDR3 contains 15 residues. The CDR3 protein is CASSLVAGGPGEQYF. The CDR3 nucleotides are TGCGCCAGCAGCTTGGTGGCGGGGGGCCCCGGCGAGCAGTACTTC.

On this clone: The same CDR3 also results from other DNA sequences found in this sample. The gene calls are TRBV29-1 and TRBJ1-5; a weak D match, TRBD1 (6 bases). The V end lost 4 bases, the J end lost 6 bases, and 19 bases lay between the germline ends. The CDR3 is 15 residues long. Germline loops: CDR1 SQVTM, CDR2 ANQGSEA. The CDR3 region is CSVGGGQGGGQPQHF. DNA of the CDR3: TGCAGCGTTGGAGGGGGTCAGGGAGGGGGTCAGCCCCAGCATTTT.

The chain couples TRBV6-1 to TRBJ2-1; the match to TRBD1 covers 7 bases. CDR3 length equals 12 residues. V shed 6 bases, J shed 13 bases, and the junction held 9 bases outside the gene matches. Germline loops: CDR1 MNHNS, CDR2 SASEGT. DNA of the CDR3: TGTGCCAGCAGGAACAGAAGACAGGGACAGTTCTTC. It is translated as CASRNRRQGQFF.

The CDR3 nucleotides read TGTGCCAGCAGCTTCTTAGGGGCCTACGAGCAGTACTTC. Translating gives CASSFLGAYEQYF. This chain joins TRBV11-3 and TRBJ2-7; maybe TRBD1 (5 bases). The V end lost 3 bases, the J end lost 2 bases, and 8 bases lay between the germline ends. The CDR3 covers 13 residues. Germline loops: CDR1 SGHNT, CDR2 YENEEA.

The genes are TRBV18 and TRBJ2-6; TRBD1 aligns across 7 bases. Germline values: CDR1 KGHSH, CDR2 LQKENI. V was pared by 3 bases and J by 0 bases, with 8 bases of the junction left unmatched. The CDR3 length is 18 residues. CDR3 region: CASSPGTATNSGANVLTF. CDR3 nucleotides: TGTGCCAGCTCACCCGGGACAGCGACAAACTCTGGGGCCAACGTCCTGACTTTC.

The DNA for the CDR3 is TGTGCCAGCAGTTACAGGTCGGCAAAAGAGACCCAGTACTTC. Amino acids: CASSYRSAKETQYF. The rearrangement links TRBV6-5 to TRBJ2-5, with D uncertain. Trimming took 2 bases from V and 3 from J, leaving 10 bases between them. The CDR3 covers 14 residues. Germline loops: CDR1 MNHEY, CDR2 SVGAGI.

The chain joins TRBV5-6 to TRBJ2-1; the match to TRBD1 covers 7 bases. The CDR3 extends over 18 amino acids. CDR1 is SGHDT and CDR2 is YYEEEE in the germline V gene. J lost 3 bases, V lost 4 bases, and 16 bases had no gene match. CDR3: CASSPPLGQANFYNEQFF. The DNA of the CDR3 is TGTGCCAGCAGCCCACCATTAGGACAGGCTAACTTCTACAATGAGCAGTTCTTC.

This clone appeared a few times. This chain joins TRBV9 and TRBJ1-2; TRBD1 agrees at 9 bases. The CDR3 covers 14 residues. The junction had 4 bases not matched to a gene; V was cut back by 4 bases and J by 3 bases. Germline loops: CDR1 SGDLS, CDR2 YYNGEE. This CDR3 reads CASSRDRADYGYTF. For the CDR3, the DNA is TGTGCCAGCAGCCGGGACAGGGCTGACTATGGCTACACCTTC.

CDR3 DNA: TGTGCCATCGGGGCCTCATCCTTCCGCGCGGGATCCCTCGGGCCGCGAGAGACCCAGTACTTC. Encoded protein: CAIGASSFRAGSLGPRETQYF. The chain is built from TRBV27 and TRBJ2-5; a weak D match, TRBD2 (6 bases). The germline CDR1 and CDR2 sequences are MNHEY and SMNVEV (reference sequence). V shed 10 bases and J shed 4 bases, with 40 bases lying between them. The CDR3 is made up of 21 amino acids.

The chain recombines TRBV4-1 with TRBJ2-3, with 8 bases lining up with TRBD2. In germline, CDR1 is MGHRA, CDR2 YSYEKL. CDR3 size: 16 residues. V dropped 2 bases and J dropped 2; count of bases not matched to a gene: 6. CDR3 region: CASSQSSGGLTDTQYF. As DNA, the CDR3 is TGCGCCAGCAGCCAATCCAGCGGGGGCCTCACAGATACGCAGTATTTT.

The genes are TRBV4-1 and TRBJ2-7; D remains ambiguous. V lost 3 bases and J 7 bases, leaving 16 bases between the germline ends. The CDR3 sequence is 14 residues long. CDR1 is MGHRA, CDR2 YSYEKL, per germline. CDR3 sequence (DNA): TGCGCCAGCAGCCAGGGCTCCACCTACGGGGAGCAGTACTTC. This sequence encodes CASSQGSTYGEQYF.

This chain uses TRBV28 with TRBJ2-7; 8 bases are shared with TRBD2. J was trimmed by 4 bases and V by 2 bases; bases with no gene match: 7. The length of the CDR3 is 15 residues. CDR1 is MDHEN, CDR2 SYDVKM, per germline. CDR3 in amino acids: CASSLLTSGGYEQYF. In nucleotides, the CDR3 is TGTGCCAGCAGTTTACTTACTAGCGGAGGTTACGAGCAGTACTTC. Full variable domain (rest looked up from reference TRBV28 and TRBJ2-7): DVKVTQSSRYLVKRTGEKVFLECVQDMDHENMFWYRQDPGLGLRLIYFSYDVKMKEKGDIPEGYSVSREKKERFSLILESASTNQTSMYLCASSLLTSGGYEQYFGPGTRLTVT.

The rearrangement joins TRBV15 to TRBJ2-7; the match to TRBD2 covers 7 bases. V lost 1 base and J lost 1; bases outside the gene matches: 10. The CDR3 has 17 residues. Germline V CDR1 and CDR2: LNHNV, YYDKDF (reference sequence). The CDR3 bases are TGTGCCACCAGCAGAGGGCCGGCAGGGAGGGGATCCTACGAGCAGTACTTC. Its protein is CATSRGPAGRGSYEQYF.

The V and J genes are TRBV5-1 and TRBJ1-4; 10 bases fit TRBD1. CDR3 length: 16 residues. Germline trimming cut 4 bases from V and 4 bases from J; bases unmatched to any gene: 7. The V gene's germline CDR1 is SGHRS and CDR2 YFSETQ. CDR3 coding DNA: TGCGCCAGCAGCCAAGGACAGGGGGGCCTTAATGAAAAACTGTTTTTT. This encodes CASSQGQGGLNEKLFF.

V is TRBV9 and J is TRBJ2-2; 8 bases line up with TRBD2. The CDR3 sequence is 16 residues long. Germline CDR1 reads SGDLS; CDR2 reads YYNGEE. Trimming at V came to 0 bases and at J to 6 bases, leaving 7 bases not matched to a gene. This chain's CDR3 is CASSVAGGTPPGELFF. For the CDR3, the DNA is TGTGCCAGCAGCGTAGCGGGGGGGACCCCGCCCGGGGAGCTGTTTTTT.

This chain links TRBV18 with TRBJ2-2, with D possibly matching TRBD2 (5 bases). The CDR3 has 15 residues. CDR1 KGHSH and CDR2 LQKENI come from the germline V gene. Trimming took off 2 bases at V and 4 bases at J, with 11 bases between the two ends. The CDR3 loop reads CASSPISVGTGELFF. In nucleotides, the CDR3 is TGTGCCAGCTCACCAATTAGCGTGGGCACCGGGGAGCTGTTTTTT.

This clone has a single count. This chain joins TRBV5-6 and TRBJ2-4, with D unclear. With 2 bases removed from V and 9 bases from J, the gap between germline ends came to 12 bases. The CDR3 is 13 amino acids. The V gene's germline CDR1 is SGHDT and CDR2 YYEEEE. CDR3 in DNA: TGTGCCAGCAGCTTAGGGCCCCTAAGCATTCAGTACTTC. Residues: CASSLGPLSIQYF.

As DNA, the CDR3 is TGTGCCAGCAGCTTATATTCTAGCGGGAGAGAGCAGTTCTTC. It translates to CASSLYSSGREQFF. This chain connects TRBV7-6 to TRBJ2-1; 10 bases agree with TRBD2. Germline trimming cut 2 bases from V and 10 bases from J; bases unmatched to any gene: 5. Germline V gene sequence: CDR1 SGHVS, CDR2 FNYEAQ. The CDR3 has 14 residues.

This chain uses TRBV7-9 with TRBJ2-2; 7 bases line up with TRBD1. The CDR3 spans 15 residues. Trimming took 5 bases from V and 4 from J; bases not matched to a gene: 7. In germline, CDR1 is SEHNR, CDR2 FQNEAQ (reference sequence). CDR3 coding DNA: TGTGCCAGCAGCGGGACAGCACAGCGCACCGGGGAGCTGTTTTTT. Translating it yields CASSGTAQRTGELFF.

The chain links TRBV2 to TRBJ1-4; no reliable D call. Trimming removed 6 bases at V and 8 bases at J, with 13 bases between. Germline CDR1 reads SNHLY; CDR2 reads FYNNEI. This CDR3 is built from 13 residues. CDR3 bases: TGTGCCAGCAGCCCGACAACTTGGGAAAAACTGTTTTTT. Translating gives CASSPTTWEKLFF.